The 25 T cell receptor beta chains in this list originate from one sample, sequenced in a study of blood T cell repertoires in COVID-19. Libraries were prepared by immunoSEQ multiplex PCR; TCRdb keeps only in-frame clonotypes and omits some of them. The sample has under 250,000 clones; about 76% are singletons. Sequencing used PBMCs or T cells enriched from blood (not recorded which). These receptors were collected from a woman between 45 and 60 years old with acute COVID-19.

V usage is TRBV7-2 and J usage is TRBJ2-1, with TRBD1 matching over 7 bases. Trimming removed 4 bases from V and 1 base from J; junction bases left unmatched: 4. Germline V CDR1 and CDR2: SGHTA, FQGNSA. The CDR3 length is 15 residues. Written as DNA, the CDR3 is TGTGCCAGCAGCTCACAGGGGTCGTCCTACAATGAGCAGTTCTTC. It specifies CASSSQGSSYNEQFF.

The genes are TRBV5-1 and TRBJ2-7, with 12 bases lining up with TRBD2. The CDR3 runs 16 residues. V lost 4 bases, J lost 7 bases, and 12 bases stayed unmatched. The germline V gene encodes CDR1 SGHRS and CDR2 YFSETQ. CDR3: CASSARLAGGPREQYF. In DNA form, the CDR3 reads TGCGCCAGCAGCGCGAGGCTAGCGGGAGGGCCCCGGGAGCAGTACTTC.

V gene TRBV4-3 combines with J gene TRBJ1-1; the match to TRBD1 covers 7 bases. The ends lost 5 bases at V and 1 base at J; junction bases unmatched: 10. CDR3 size: 16 residues. Germline V gives CDR1 LGHNA, CDR2 YSLEER. The CDR3 reads CASSARQGARNTEAFF. The DNA for the CDR3 is TGCGCCAGCAGCGCCAGACAGGGTGCTAGGAACACTGAAGCTTTCTTT.

As concerns this clone: Germline is not matched at one junction end, which may reflect a read error. The chain has TRBV11-1 and TRBJ2-5, with TRBD2 identical over 8 bases. The CDR3 sequence is 15 residues long. The germline gives CDR1 SGHAT, CDR2 FQDESV (reference sequence). CDR3 nucleotide sequence: TGTGCCAGCAGCCTAGCGACGGGAGGGCGGGAGACCCAGTACTTC. Translating gives CASSLATGGRETQYF.

The genes are TRBV21-1 and TRBJ2-5; TRBD2, as called in the table, went unchecked against the DNA. TRBV21-1 is a documented pseudogene. This CDR3 has 18 residues. The CDR3 loop is CASSKAPTPSGGQETQYF. CDR3 nucleotide sequence: TGTGCCAGCAGCAAAGCCCCTACGCCTAGCGGCGGCCAAGAGACCCAGTACTTC.

This clone was counted a few times. The CDR3 DNA reads as TGTGCCAGCAGTTTAGACAGGGGGGAGTCTCTTTTGTTTGTGCCCCAGCATTTT. Its translation: CASSLDRGESLLFVPQHF. V and J are TRBV28 and TRBJ1-5; 9 bases match TRBD1. CDR1 is MDHEN, CDR2 SYDVKM, per germline. This CDR3 is 18 amino acids long. Unmatched junction bases numbered 17, after V lost 2 bases and J lost 9 bases. The complete variable domain, with remaining parts taken from reference TRBV28 and TRBJ1-5, reads DVKVTQSSRYLVKRTGEKVFLECVQDMDHENMFWYRQDPGLGLRLIYFSYDVKMKEKGDIPEGYSVSREKKERFSLILESASTNQTSMYLCASSLDRGESLLFVPQHFGDGTRLSIL.

Many counts were recorded for this clone. The DNA is left out, because the CDR3 cannot be placed on it with certainty; the CDR3 is given as TCRdb lists it. The V call is TRBV21-1, the J call TRBJ1-2; the D segment call TRBD1 is taken from the table without a DNA check. TRBV21-1 corresponds to a pseudogene. The CDR3 extends over 14 residues, inclusive of both ends. The CDR3 loop reads CASSKVGQGSGYTF.

This clone was picked up a small number of times. The rearrangement joins TRBV19 to TRBJ2-1; D remains ambiguous. From germline, CDR1 is LNHDA and CDR2 SQIVND (reference sequence). V was cut by 5 bases and J by 7 bases, with 12 bases left in between. This CDR3 contains 13 residues. Written as DNA, the CDR3 is TGTGCCAGTAGTCCGCGTTGGTCAAATGAGCAGTTCTTC. Encoded protein: CASSPRWSNEQFF.

The chain uses TRBV5-7 and TRBJ1-5; 7 nucleotides agree with TRBD1. TRBV5-7 is an ORF, with its function uncertain. V lost 6 bases and J lost 2; bases outside the gene matches: 8. The CDR3 is made up of 15 amino acids. The CDR3 here is CASNTQGCGNQPQHF. CDR3 sequence (DNA): TGTGCCAGCAACACACAGGGGTGCGGCAATCAGCCCCAGCATTTT.

The chain employs TRBV28 and TRBJ2-7; D is perhaps TRBD1 (5 bases). The CDR3 is 14 amino acids. CDR1 is MDHEN and CDR2 is SYDVKM in the germline V gene. V lost 3 bases and J 1 base, leaving 10 bases between the germline ends. The DNA of the CDR3 is TGTGCCAGCAGTTTTTCTCAGGGTTCCTACGAGCAGTACTTC. This sequence encodes CASSFSQGSYEQYF.

V usage is TRBV14 and J usage is TRBJ2-7; no reliable D call. Trimming cost V 0 bases and J 3 bases, with 12 bases left between them. Germline CDR1 reads SGHDN; CDR2 reads FVKESK. The CDR3 covers 15 residues. The CDR3 DNA follows: TGTGCCAGCAGCCAAGATTCGATAGCTTACTACGAGCAGTACTTC. Protein product: CASSQDSIAYYEQYF.

The chain is built from TRBV29-1 and TRBJ2-3; tentatively, D is TRBD1 (6 bases). The CDR3 covers 14 residues. V was cut by 4 bases and J by 0 bases, with 11 bases left in between. CDR1 is SQVTM, CDR2 ANQGSEA, per germline. CDR3: CSVADSLSTDTQYF. The CDR3 DNA reads TGCAGCGTTGCGGACAGCCTTAGCACAGATACGCAGTATTTT.

The rearrangement uses TRBV29-1 and TRBJ1-5; D is unclear. The V and J ends lost 8 bases and 0 bases respectively, with 11 bases between them. Germline V gene data show CDR1 as SQVTM and CDR2 as ANQGSEA. The CDR3 covers 13 residues. For the CDR3, the DNA is TGCAGCTATAGAGGGAATAGCAATCAGCCCCAGCATTTT. Its protein product is CSYRGNSNQPQHF.

The genes are TRBV3-1 (or the pseudogene TRBV3-2) and TRBJ2-3; 10 nucleotides line up with TRBD2. Per the germline V gene, CDR1 is LGHDT and CDR2 is YNNKEL (reference sequence). J was trimmed by 0 bases and V by 4 bases; bases with no gene match: 7. This CDR3 is built from 17 residues. CDR3 nucleotides: TGTGCCAGCAGCCCTACCATAGCGGGGGGAAGCACAGATACGCAGTATTTT. Amino acid sequence: CASSPTIAGGSTDTQYF.

The gene calls are TRBV7-8 and TRBJ2-7; 8 positions match TRBD2. The CDR3 runs 13 residues. Germline CDR1 is SGHVS and CDR2 is FQNEAQ. Trimming cost V 6 bases and J 4 bases; bases outside gene matches: 5. The CDR3 loop is CASRGTSLYEQYF. The DNA of the CDR3 is TGTGCCAGCAGAGGGACTAGTCTTTACGAGCAGTACTTC. Supplemented by reference TRBV7-8 and TRBJ2-7, the full variable domain reads GAGVSQSPRYKVAKRGQDVALRCDPISGHVSLFWYQQALGQGPEFLTYFQNEAQLDKSGLPSDRFFAERPEGSVSTLKIQRTQQEDSAVYLCASRGTSLYEQYFGPGTRLTVT.

The chain uses TRBV14 and TRBJ2-3; D gene uncertain. CDR3 length: 14 amino acids. Trimming stripped 1 base from V and 2 bases from J, with 7 bases between. Germline CDR1 SGHDN, CDR2 FVKESK. The CDR3 reads CASSQVVSTDTQYF. The CDR3 coding sequence is TGTGCCAGCAGCCAAGTCGTTTCCACAGATACGCAGTATTTT.

The chain links TRBV7-2 to TRBJ2-7; tentatively, D is TRBD1 (6 bases). V was clipped by 1 base and J by 2 bases, with 12 bases between them. There are 15 residues in the CDR3. CDR1 and CDR2 (germline): SGHTA, FQGNSA. CDR3 nucleotide sequence: TGTGCCAGCAGCTTAGATGGGGGCTCGGCCTACGAGCAGTACTTC. Translating it yields CASSLDGGSAYEQYF.

V usage is TRBV29-1 and J usage is TRBJ1-2, with TRBD1 matching over 7 bases. The ends lost 5 bases at V and 8 bases at J; junction bases unmatched: 17. This CDR3 has 15 residues. Germline-derived CDR1 and CDR2 are SQVTM and ANQGSEA. The CDR3 nucleotides are TGCAGCGTTACGCACGGACAACAGGGGAATCGGGGCTACACCTTC. It is translated as CSVTHGQQGNRGYTF.

The chain links TRBV4-1 to TRBJ2-1; 11 bases fit TRBD2. J lost 1 base, V lost 2 bases, and 4 bases had no gene match. This CDR3 comprises 17 residues. In germline, CDR1 is MGHRA, CDR2 YSYEKL. For the CDR3, the DNA is TGCGCCAGCAGCCAACTGGGACTAGCGGATTCCTACAATGAGCAGTTCTTC. This sequence encodes CASSQLGLADSYNEQFF.

This chain links TRBV7-3 with TRBJ2-2, with D maybe TRBD2 (6 bases). Germline CDR1 is SGHTA and CDR2 is FQGTGA. There are 16 residues in the CDR3. Between the trimmed V and J ends, which lost 5 bases and 4 bases, there was a span of 17 bases. Written as DNA, the CDR3 is TGTGCCAGCAGCCAAGTAGGAGGGTTAGGCACCGGGGAGCTGTTTTTT. As protein: CASSQVGGLGTGELFF. Combining the CDR3 with reference TRBV7-3 and TRBJ2-2 gives the whole variable domain GAGVSQTPSNKVTEKGKYVELRCDPISGHTALYWYRQSLGQGPEFLIYFQGTGAADDSGLPNDRFFAVRPEGSVSTLKIQRTERGDSAVYLCASSQVGGLGTGELFFGEGSRLTVL.

V usage is TRBV6-5 and J usage is TRBJ2-3, with TRBD1 matching over 7 bases. The CDR3 covers 14 residues. Germline-derived CDR1 and CDR2 are MNHEY and SVGAGI. Trimming cost V 6 bases and J 3 bases; bases outside gene matches: 6. The DNA of the CDR3 is TGTGCCAGCAGGCAACAGGGGATGACAGATACGCAGTATTTT. Amino acids: CASRQQGMTDTQYF.

The table lists this clone with a count of one. The chain has TRBV5-8 and TRBJ2-3; the match to TRBD1 covers 9 bases. Germline CDR1 and CDR2: SGHTS and YDEGEE. CDR3 length: 16 amino acids. V dropped 3 bases and J dropped 1; count of bases not matched to a gene: 6. CDR3 region: CASSWGTGKGTDTQYF. DNA of the CDR3: TGTGCCAGCAGCTGGGGGACAGGGAAAGGCACAGATACGCAGTATTTT.

For the CDR3, the DNA is TGTGCCAGCAGCCCCGGGACTAGCGGCACAGATACGCAGTATTTT. This gives the protein CASSPGTSGTDTQYF. The rearrangement joins TRBV3-1 (or the pseudogene TRBV3-2) to TRBJ2-3, with 10 bases fitting TRBD2. Germline-derived CDR1 and CDR2 are LGHDT and YNNKEL (reference sequence). The junction had 2 bases not matched to a gene; V was cut back by 4 bases and J by 1 base. The CDR3 consists of 15 residues.

The chain recombines TRBV7-2 with TRBJ2-7; D might be TRBD1 (5 bases). The V and J ends lost 3 bases and 5 bases respectively, with 14 bases between them. Germline V gene data show CDR1 as SGHTA and CDR2 as FQGNSA. The CDR3 runs 14 residues. The CDR3 nucleotides read TGTGCCAGCAGCTTCGGCCAGGGCACCAACGAGCAGTACTTC. This codes for CASSFGQGTNEQYF.

In DNA form, the CDR3 reads TGTGCCAGCAGCCTACTAGCAGCGAATTCCTACGAGCAGTACTTC. Protein sequence: CASSLLAANSYEQYF. V usage is TRBV11-2 and J usage is TRBJ2-7; D perhaps matches TRBD2 (6 bases). This CDR3 is built from 15 residues. V lost 5 bases, J lost 1 base, and 15 bases lay in between. Germline-derived CDR1 and CDR2 are SGHAT and FQNNGV.